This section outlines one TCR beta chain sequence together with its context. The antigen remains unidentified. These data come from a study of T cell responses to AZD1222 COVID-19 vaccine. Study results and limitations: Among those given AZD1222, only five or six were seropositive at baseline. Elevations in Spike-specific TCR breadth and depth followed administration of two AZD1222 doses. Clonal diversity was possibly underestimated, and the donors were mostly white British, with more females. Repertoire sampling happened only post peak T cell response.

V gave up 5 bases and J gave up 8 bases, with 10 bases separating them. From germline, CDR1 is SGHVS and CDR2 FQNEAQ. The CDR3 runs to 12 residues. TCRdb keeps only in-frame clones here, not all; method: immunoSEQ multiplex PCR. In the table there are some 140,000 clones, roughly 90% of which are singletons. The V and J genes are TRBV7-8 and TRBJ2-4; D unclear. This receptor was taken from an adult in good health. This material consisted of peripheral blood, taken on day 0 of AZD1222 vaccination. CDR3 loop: CASSRPRDIQYF. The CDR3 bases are TGTGCCAGCAGCCGCCCTCGGGACATTCAGTACTTC.